These 31 T cell receptor beta chains were all obtained from the same sample, sequenced in a study of blood T cell repertoires in COVID-19. Clones were read by immunoSEQ multiplex PCR, and TCRdb kept only the in-frame ones, dropping some. The table includes about 250,000 clones, 80% to 90% detected once. Sequenced: PBMCs or T cells enriched from blood (not recorded which). The receptor set was obtained from a woman aged 25 to 39 who had recovered from COVID-19.

The chain couples TRBV3-1 (or the pseudogene TRBV3-2) to TRBJ1-1; TRBD1 is a possible D gene (6 bases). This CDR3 spans 16 amino acids. Between the trimmed V and J ends, which lost 1 base and 5 bases, there was a span of 17 bases. The germline V gene has CDR1 LGHDT and CDR2 YNNKEL (reference sequence). CDR3 coding DNA: TGTGCCAGCAGCCAAGGACCTGGGGGCCGGGTTACTGAAGCTTTCTTT. This sequence encodes CASSQGPGGRVTEAFF.

This clone was seen many times. The rearrangement uses TRBV4-1 and TRBJ2-3; D is possibly TRBD2 (5 bases). V gave up 2 bases and J gave up 4 bases, with 16 bases separating them. The CDR3 extends over 16 amino acids. Germline CDR1 reads MGHRA; CDR2 reads YSYEKL. CDR3 DNA: TGCGCCAGCAGCCAAATACCGAGGCGCGGGTCAGATACGCAGTATTTT. Protein sequence: CASSQIPRRGSDTQYF.

The V and J genes are TRBV6-5 and TRBJ2-7, with D possibly TRBD1 on 6 matching bases. The V and J ends lost 6 bases and 3 bases respectively, with 18 bases between them. Germline V gene lookup returns CDR1 MNHEY and CDR2 SVGAGI. CDR3 length: 15 residues. The CDR3 nucleotides read TGTGCCAGCAGGAGAGACAGGCCCACTCACTACGAGCAGTACTTC. As protein: CASRRDRPTHYEQYF.

The chain has TRBV4-1 and TRBJ2-1, with a tentative D call TRBD1 (6 bases). Germline V gene sequence: CDR1 MGHRA, CDR2 YSYEKL. Trimming took off 2 bases at V and 1 base at J, with 15 bases between the two ends. CDR3 length: 17 residues. CDR3 DNA: TGCGCCAGCAGCCAAATAATACAGGGTCGGTCCTACAATGAGCAGTTCTTC. Protein product: CASSQIIQGRSYNEQFF.

This clone was seen only a few times. CDR3: CASSLHGINTEAFF. CDR3 DNA: TGCGCCAGCAGCCTACACGGGATAAACACTGAAGCTTTCTTT. V usage is TRBV4-1 and J usage is TRBJ1-1; unclear D gene. Trimming removed 4 bases from V and 2 bases from J, with 11 bases in between. CDR3 length equals 14 residues. Germline CDR1 and CDR2: MGHRA and YSYEKL.

V gene TRBV19 combines with J gene TRBJ1-4; D perhaps matches TRBD1 (5 bases). Germline CDR1 is LNHDA and CDR2 is SQIVND (reference sequence). Trimming pared 6 bases from V and 0 bases from J, leaving 11 bases between. The CDR3 has 15 residues. CDR3 nucleotides: TGTGCCAGTAGAGAAGCGGGGGCAACTAATGAAAAACTGTTTTTT. Protein: CASREAGATNEKLFF.

This clone was found once. This chain links TRBV2 with TRBJ2-1, with D hard to call. Germline-derived CDR1 and CDR2 are SNHLY and FYNNEI. The CDR3 is made up of 15 amino acids. V shed 4 bases and J shed 0 bases, with 10 bases lying between them. The DNA for the CDR3 is TGTGCCAGCAGTGCAAGCGAGAACTCCTACAATGAGCAGTTCTTC. Translating gives CASSASENSYNEQFF.

The J gene is TRBJ1-1, the V gene TRBV28; D possibly corresponds to TRBD1 (5 bases). The V gene's germline CDR1 is MDHEN and CDR2 SYDVKM. CDR3 size: 15 residues. V was trimmed by 6 bases and J by 4 bases, leaving 18 bases between them. CDR3 residues: CASRPRTARGTEAFF. CDR3 nucleotides: TGTGCCAGCAGACCCCGGACGGCTAGGGGCACTGAAGCTTTCTTT.

Notes on this clone: The sample has other DNA sequences that encode this CDR3 too. The gene calls are TRBV6-5 and TRBJ1-4; 9 bases agree with TRBD1. From germline, CDR1 is MNHEY and CDR2 SVGAGI. The ends lost 4 bases at V and 7 bases at J; junction bases unmatched: 4. The CDR3 extends over 14 amino acids. The CDR3 region is CASSSGTGSEKLFF. The CDR3 DNA sequence: TGTGCCAGCAGTTCCGGGACAGGGAGTGAAAAACTGTTTTTT.

The genes are TRBV11-2 and TRBJ2-7; 9 bases map to TRBD1. Germline V gene sequence: CDR1 SGHAT, CDR2 FQNNGV. The CDR3 covers 15 residues. The V gene end was trimmed by 0 bases and the J gene end by 2 bases; junction bases not matched to a gene: 2. The CDR3 sequence is CASSLETGGPYEQYF. For the CDR3, the DNA is TGTGCCAGCAGCTTAGAAACAGGGGGCCCCTACGAGCAGTACTTC.

The genes are TRBV19 and TRBJ2-1, with 11 bases that match TRBD2. Germline CDR1 reads LNHDA; CDR2 reads SQIVND (reference sequence). The trim removed 7 bases at V and 5 bases at J, leaving 10 bases unmatched. The CDR3 has 16 residues. The CDR3 protein is CASTPLAGVIHNEQFF. The CDR3 coding sequence is TGTGCCAGTACCCCACTAGCGGGGGTGATACACAATGAGCAGTTCTTC.

The J gene is TRBJ2-1, the V gene TRBV10-3; D is unresolved. Between the trimmed V and J ends, which lost 3 bases and 1 base, there was a span of 4 bases. From germline, CDR1 is ENHRY and CDR2 SYGVKD. This CDR3 is built from 13 residues. The DNA for the CDR3 is TGTGCCATCAGTGATTCGTCCTACAATGAGCAGTTCTTC. This encodes CAISDSSYNEQFF.

This sequence joins TRBV2 and TRBJ2-3, with a tentative D call TRBD2 (5 bases). CDR1 and CDR2 from the germline V gene are SNHLY and FYNNEI. There are 13 residues in the CDR3. V gave up 5 bases and J gave up 2 bases, with 8 bases separating them. CDR3 residues: CASSRGPTDTQYF. The CDR3 DNA is TGTGCCAGCAGTCGCGGGCCCACAGATACGCAGTATTTT.

The chain carries TRBV3-1 (or the pseudogene TRBV3-2) and TRBJ2-7; the match to TRBD1 covers 8 bases. V dropped 1 base and J dropped 5; count of bases not matched to a gene: 4. Germline V gene data show CDR1 as LGHDT and CDR2 as YNNKEL (reference sequence). The CDR3 covers 14 residues. The CDR3 region is CASSQAAGGNEQYF. The CDR3 nucleotides are TGTGCCAGCAGCCAAGCTGCAGGGGGCAACGAGCAGTACTTC.

Here the CDR3 DNA reads TGTGCCAGCAGTGAAGTTGGGGGGGGCATTGAAGCTTTCTTT. Translation gives CASSEVGGGIEAFF. The chain joins TRBV6-1 to TRBJ1-1; the D gene is possibly TRBD1 (6 bases). Germline CDR1 and CDR2: MNHNS and SASEGT. CDR3 length: 14 residues. Trimming cost V 1 base and J 7 bases, with 13 bases left between them.

V is TRBV27 and J is TRBJ1-6; a weak D match, TRBD1 (5 bases). The CDR3 contains 17 residues. V lost 6 bases, J lost 7 bases, and 22 bases lay in between. Germline V gene data show CDR1 as MNHEY and CDR2 as SMNVEV (reference sequence). The CDR3 protein is CASSPLGEGKPNSPLHF. The CDR3 DNA reads TGTGCCAGCAGCCCCCTCGGGGAGGGGAAGCCCAATTCACCCCTCCACTTT.

V gene TRBV19 combines with J gene TRBJ2-1; 9 bases match TRBD2. CDR1 is LNHDA, CDR2 SQIVND, per germline (reference sequence). V lost 5 bases to trimming and J lost 2 bases; unmatched junction nucleotides: 10. There are 17 residues in the CDR3. The CDR3 DNA reads as TGTGCCAGTAGTTCGGTTAGCGGGAGAACCGCCTACAATGAGCAGTTCTTC. It is translated as CASSSVSGRTAYNEQFF.

The CDR3 DNA sequence: TGTGCCAGTAGTATAAACCAGGTTGATAATTCACCCCTCCACTTT. Translating it yields CASSINQVDNSPLHF. The rearrangement uses TRBV19 and TRBJ1-6; no clear D gene. CDR1 is LNHDA and CDR2 is SQIVND in the germline V gene (reference sequence). This CDR3 has 15 residues. V was shortened by 2 bases and J by 5 bases, with 10 bases between the two germline ends. The whole variable domain, remainder taken from reference TRBV19 and TRBJ1-6, is DGGITQSPKYLFRKEGQNVTLSCEQNLNHDAMYWYRQDPGQGLRLIYYSQIVNDFQKGDIAEGYSVSREKKESFPLTVTSAQKNPTAFYLCASSINQVDNSPLHFGNGTRLTVT.

This clone showed up just once. This sequence joins TRBV19 and TRBJ1-2; D gene ambiguous. CDR3 length equals 16 residues. V lost 3 bases and J lost 0, with 14 bases in between. Germline CDR1 reads LNHDA; CDR2 reads SQIVND (reference sequence). Here the CDR3 reads CASSMGYNSSNYGYTF. The CDR3 coding sequence is TGTGCCAGTAGTATGGGCTACAACTCTTCTAACTATGGCTACACCTTC.

The genes are TRBV5-4 and TRBJ2-7; 10 bases are shared with TRBD2. This CDR3 region has 15 residues. Germline values: CDR1 SGHNT, CDR2 YYREEE (reference sequence). V shed 3 bases, J shed 3 bases, and the junction held 6 bases outside the gene matches. The CDR3 reads CASSSETSGFYEQYF. In DNA, the CDR3 is TGTGCCAGCAGCTCAGAGACTAGCGGGTTCTACGAGCAGTACTTC. Drawing the rest from reference TRBV5-4 and TRBJ2-7, the complete variable domain is ETGVTQSPTHLIKTRGQQVTLRCSSQSGHNTVSWYQQALGQGPQFIFQYYREEENGRGNFPPRFSGLQFPNYSSELNVNALELDDSALYLCASSSETSGFYEQYFGPGTRLTVT.

The chain joins TRBV7-7 to TRBJ2-1; TRBD1 is a possible D gene (5 bases). The CDR3 contains 15 residues. The V gene's germline CDR1 is SSHAT and CDR2 FNYEAQ (reference sequence). V lost 1 base and J lost 6, with 13 bases in between. The CDR3 loop is CASSLGRGGPNEQFF. CDR3 in DNA: TGTGCCAGCAGCTTAGGTAGGGGTGGGCCCAATGAGCAGTTCTTC.

This sequence joins TRBV2 and TRBJ2-6; D is perhaps TRBD2 (5 bases). The CDR3 consists of 14 residues. V was clipped by 8 bases and J by 0 bases, with 8 bases between them. Looked up from germline, CDR1 is SNHLY and CDR2 is FYNNEI. The CDR3 DNA sequence: TGTGCCAGCCGACGGGACTCTGGGGCCAACGTCCTGACTTTC. It translates to CASRRDSGANVLTF.

The chain carries TRBV19 and TRBJ1-3; 9 bases line up with TRBD1. Germline V lookup: CDR1 LNHDA, CDR2 SQIVND (reference sequence). The CDR3 has 19 amino acids. J lost 0 bases, V lost 3 bases, and 12 bases had no gene match. The CDR3 sequence: CASSMDRGSLESSGNTIYF. The CDR3 region has the DNA TGTGCCAGTAGTATGGACAGGGGATCACTGGAAAGCTCTGGAAACACCATATATTTT. The full variable domain, in which reference TRBV19 and TRBJ1-3 provide the parts outside the CDR3, is DGGITQSPKYLFRKEGQNVTLSCEQNLNHDAMYWYRQDPGQGLRLIYYSQIVNDFQKGDIAEGYSVSREKKESFPLTVTSAQKNPTAFYLCASSMDRGSLESSGNTIYFGEGSWLTVV.

The rearrangement uses TRBV5-8 and TRBJ1-2; weak D call: TRBD1 (6 bases). Germline V gene data show CDR1 as SGHTS and CDR2 as YDEGEE. The CDR3 is 14 amino acids. The V and J ends lost 0 bases and 3 bases respectively, with 9 bases between them. CDR3 nucleotide sequence: TGTGCCAGCAGCTTGGTGCAGGGGCACTATGGCTACACCTTC. Translated, it gives CASSLVQGHYGYTF.

This chain joins TRBV3-1 (or the pseudogene TRBV3-2) and TRBJ2-2, with 11 nucleotides matching TRBD2. Trimming at V came to 0 bases and at J to 3 bases, leaving 12 bases not matched to a gene. Germline V lookup: CDR1 LGHDT, CDR2 YNNKEL (reference sequence). The CDR3 extends over 20 amino acids. CDR3 sequence: CASSQDGAPLAGGYTGELFF. The CDR3, as DNA: TGTGCCAGCAGCCAAGATGGGGCCCCCTTAGCGGGAGGGTACACCGGGGAGCTGTTTTTT.

The chain uses TRBV18 and TRBJ2-7; D may be TRBD1 (6 bases). Per the germline V gene, CDR1 is KGHSH and CDR2 is LQKENI. Trimming shortened V by 2 bases and J by 5 bases, and 10 bases separated the two germline ends. The CDR3 runs 13 residues. The DNA of the CDR3 is TGTGCCAGCTCACCATTGCCAGGGGACGAGCAGTACTTC. This encodes CASSPLPGDEQYF.

The chain is built from TRBV27 and TRBJ2-3; unclear D gene. This CDR3 has 14 amino acids. Germline assignment: CDR1 MNHEY and CDR2 SMNVEV (reference sequence). V lost 1 base and J 1 base, leaving 6 bases between the germline ends. The CDR3 is CASSLLTRTDTQYF. For the CDR3, the DNA is TGTGCCAGCAGTTTATTAACACGCACAGATACGCAGTATTTT.

This clone was detected only a few times. The rearrangement links TRBV27 to TRBJ1-6, with 9 bases lining up with TRBD1. Germline trimming cut 5 bases from V and 7 bases from J; bases unmatched to any gene: 6. The germline gives CDR1 MNHEY, CDR2 SMNVEV (reference sequence). The CDR3 length is 15 residues. The DNA for the CDR3 is TGTGCCAGCAGTGTTGGGACAGGGAGGAATTCACCCCTCCACTTT. Translating gives CASSVGTGRNSPLHF.

The CDR3 DNA reads as TGTGCCAGCAGCTTAAGCGTCAGTTGGGACGAGCAGTACTTC. Residues: CASSLSVSWDEQYF. The chain combines TRBV7-9 with TRBJ2-7; D unresolved. V lost 2 bases and J 5 bases, leaving 13 bases between the germline ends. The CDR3 runs to 14 residues. Germline V lookup: CDR1 SEHNR, CDR2 FQNEAQ (reference sequence).

The rearrangement links TRBV29-1 to TRBJ2-2, with 7 positions matching TRBD1. The CDR3 extends over 15 amino acids. Germline V gene lookup returns CDR1 SQVTM and CDR2 ANQGSEA. The J segment lost 2 bases and the V segment lost 6 bases, leaving 9 bases of the junction unmatched. The CDR3 DNA reads TGCAGCGTAAACAGGGGATCGGCTAACACCGGGGAGCTGTTTTTT. Translating gives CSVNRGSANTGELFF.

The chain links TRBV3-1 (or the pseudogene TRBV3-2) to TRBJ2-2, with 8 nucleotides matching TRBD2. The CDR3 runs to 18 residues. Germline assignment: CDR1 LGHDT and CDR2 YNNKEL (reference sequence). With V trimmed by 0 bases and J by 5 bases, 11 bases remained unmatched. The CDR3 reads CASSQDRGLAGQTGELFF. The CDR3, as DNA: TGTGCCAGCAGCCAAGATCGGGGGTTAGCGGGGCAAACCGGGGAGCTGTTTTTT.